Listed here is a single TCR beta chain. The target antigen is unknown. TCRdb's table, derived via immunoSEQ multiplex PCR, lists solely in-frame clones and lacks some. The table lists 75,000 to 90,000 clones, 86% of them singletons. This entry comes from a study of T cell repertoires and HLA-DP antigens. Study details: Sorted CD137+CD4+ samples averaged roughly 200 ng DNA; pre-culture CD4+ samples, about 1,200 ng. Study-level points and caveats: Naive and memory CD4+ cells were analysed together, not apart.

Germline CDR1 SGDLS, CDR2 YYNGEE. V lost 0 bases and J 2 bases, leaving 10 bases between the germline ends. The CDR3 is 15 residues long. The specimen sequenced was CD4+ T cells from PBMCs. The receptor comes from a man between 50 and 59 years old in good health and CMV-seronegative. The chain links TRBV9 to TRBJ2-3; unclear D gene. Here the CDR3 DNA reads TGTGCCAGCAGCGTAGCCCCGTCAGACACAGATACGCAGTATTTT. The encoded protein is CASSVAPSDTDTQYF.